This T cell receptor beta chain is drawn from a study of T cells expressing NK-cell markers. TCRdb reprocessed the 5' RACE reads and stores each CDR3 protein as one record, lacking DNA. This sample carries about 180,000 distinct CDR3 sequences, with under 20% going to the ten biggest clones. The CDR3 has 15 residues. The germline V gene encodes CDR1 SGHRS and CDR2 YFSETQ. The sequence derives from a woman between 18 and 75 years old in good health. The sequenced sample consisted of blood T cells: a sorted CD56 or NKG2C T cell subset, CD4+ or CD8+ T cells, or bulk PBMC T cells (not recorded which). The gene calls are TRBV5-1 and TRBJ2-7; without DNA, the TCRdb call of TRBD1 cannot be checked. The chain's CDR3 is CASSFGTGRIYEQYF. The full variable domain, rest sourced from reference TRBV5-1 and TRBJ2-7, is KAGVTQTPRYLIKTRGQQVTLSCSPISGHRSVSWYQQTPGQGLQFLFEYFSETQRNKGNFPGRFSGRQFSNSRSEMNVSTLELGDSALYLCASSFGTGRIYEQYFGPGTRLTVT.